What follows are 32 T cell receptor beta chains derived from one specimen sequenced in a study of cytomegalovirus exposure and HLA in healthy donors. The study ran its PCR with 60 Vbeta and 13 Jbeta primers. The table came from immunoSEQ multiplex PCR; TCRdb's copy has only in-frame clones and leaves some out. The sample holds some 190,000 clones, about 81% seen once. Sequences were obtained from PBMCs. The source of these receptors is a man in his forties or fifties in good health and CMV-seronegative.

CDR3 DNA sequence: TGTGCCAGCAGCTTGGCCCCCGCGACTGGAAACACCATATATTTT. Amino acids: CASSLAPATGNTIYF. The chain couples TRBV5-5 to TRBJ1-3; D remains unclear. The CDR3 runs to 15 residues. Germline V gene data show CDR1 as SGHKS and CDR2 as YYEKEE (reference sequence). V lost 0 bases, J lost 2 bases, and 9 bases lay in between.

The rearrangement uses TRBV19 and TRBJ1-2; 8 nucleotides match TRBD1. This CDR3 has 15 residues. Per germline, CDR1 LNHDA and CDR2 SQIVND (reference sequence). J gave up 5 bases and V 7 bases, and 12 bases lay outside the gene matches. The CDR3 coding sequence is TGTGCCAGTATACGTGAGGGGACAGGACCATATGGCTACACCTTC. Its translation is CASIREGTGPYGYTF.

This chain joins TRBV5-6 and TRBJ2-6; tentative D call: TRBD1 (6 bases). The germline V and J ends were trimmed by 4 bases and 2 bases, with 10 bases remaining between them. Per the germline V gene, CDR1 is SGHDT and CDR2 is YYEEEE. The CDR3 contains 15 residues. The CDR3 coding sequence is TGTGCCAGCAGCCTGCCAGGGGCTGGGGCCAACGTCCTGACTTTC. Translated, it gives CASSLPGAGANVLTF.

This clone was seen a single time. The chain links TRBV7-8 to TRBJ2-6; D possibly corresponds to TRBD1 (6 bases). Trimming removed 2 bases from V and 2 bases from J, with 10 bases in between. The V gene's germline CDR1 is SGHVS and CDR2 FQNEAQ. The CDR3 totals 16 residues. The CDR3 here is CASSLRTVTGANVLTF. The CDR3, as DNA: TGTGCCAGCAGCTTACGGACAGTTACTGGGGCCAACGTCCTGACTTTC. The full variable domain, in which reference TRBV7-8 and TRBJ2-6 provide the parts outside the CDR3, is GAGVSQSPRYKVAKRGQDVALRCDPISGHVSLFWYQQALGQGPEFLTYFQNEAQLDKSGLPSDRFFAERPEGSVSTLKIQRTQQEDSAVYLCASSLRTVTGANVLTFGAGSRLTVL.

The chain has TRBV5-6 and TRBJ2-5; tentative D call: TRBD2 (7 bases). V was pared by 3 bases and J by 5 bases, with 17 bases between. Germline assignment: CDR1 SGHDT and CDR2 YYEEEE. This CDR3 has 15 amino acids. CDR3 bases: TGTGCCAGCAGCTACAGGGTATCAGCGGGGGAGACCCAGTACTTC. It is translated as CASSYRVSAGETQYF.

The genes are TRBV5-1 and TRBJ2-5, with TRBD1 identical over 11 bases. J was trimmed by 2 bases and V by 4 bases; bases with no gene match: 4. CDR3 length: 15 amino acids. The germline gives CDR1 SGHRS, CDR2 YFSETQ. The CDR3: CASSAGDRGQETQYF. DNA of the CDR3: TGCGCCAGCAGCGCGGGGGACAGGGGGCAAGAGACCCAGTACTTC.

The CDR3 sequence is CASSPQGRNTGELFF. In DNA, the CDR3 is TGTGCCAGTAGTCCACAGGGAAGAAATACCGGGGAGCTGTTTTTT. The rearrangement joins TRBV19 to TRBJ2-2; D may be TRBD1 (6 bases). Germline V gene sequence: CDR1 LNHDA, CDR2 SQIVND (reference sequence). CDR3 length equals 15 residues. Trimming left V 5 bases short and J 5 bases short, with 15 bases between.

This chain connects TRBV29-1 to TRBJ2-4, with 10 positions matching TRBD2. This CDR3 spans 18 amino acids. Germline loops: CDR1 SQVTM, CDR2 ANQGSEA. Losses at the gene ends were 1 base for V and 0 bases for J; bases not matched to a gene: 9. In DNA, the CDR3 is TGCAGCGTTGAAGGAGAAACTAGCGGGACGCTAGCCAAAAACATTCAGTACTTC. Protein: CSVEGETSGTLAKNIQYF.

The V gene is TRBV5-4, the J gene TRBJ2-1, with TRBD2 identical over 7 bases. Germline V gene lookup returns CDR1 SGHNT and CDR2 YYREEE (reference sequence). V was pared by 2 bases and J by 12 bases, with 11 bases of the junction left unmatched. CDR3 size: 14 residues. The CDR3 bases are TGTGCCAGCAGCTTAGCCAGCGGGGCTAGGGGGCAGTTCTTC. Residues: CASSLASGARGQFF.

The chain combines TRBV2 with TRBJ2-7; 11 bases align to TRBD2. Germline CDR1 reads SNHLY; CDR2 reads FYNNEI. Trimming removed 1 base from V and 5 bases from J; junction bases left unmatched: 7. This CDR3 is built from 16 residues. The CDR3 reads CASSEGASGGQDEQYF. In DNA, the CDR3 is TGTGCCAGCAGTGAAGGGGCTAGCGGGGGGCAGGACGAGCAGTACTTC.

The chain links TRBV25-1 to TRBJ2-5, with D possibly TRBD2 on 5 matching bases. The CDR3 spans 14 residues. In germline, CDR1 is MGHDK, CDR2 SYGVNS. Trimming removed 3 bases at V and 5 bases at J, with 13 bases between. The CDR3 loop is CASSDGLLGETQYF. For the CDR3, the DNA is TGTGCCAGCAGTGACGGACTCCTCGGCGAGACCCAGTACTTC.

The chain employs TRBV27 and TRBJ1-4; D remains ambiguous. V lost 7 bases to trimming and J lost 7 bases, with 16 bases between them. The germline gives CDR1 MNHEY, CDR2 SMNVEV (reference sequence). The CDR3 covers 14 residues. The CDR3: CASMIVAASEKLFF. CDR3 DNA: TGTGCCAGCATGATTGTGGCGGCCAGTGAAAAACTGTTTTTT.

V is TRBV4-3 and J is TRBJ2-1, with TRBD2 matching 13 bases. Germline V gene lookup returns CDR1 LGHNA and CDR2 YSLEER. This CDR3 contains 17 residues. Trimming removed 4 bases from V and 7 bases from J; junction bases left unmatched: 10. The CDR3 region has the DNA TGCGCCAGCAGCCTAAGTCAAGGACTAGCGGGAGTTAATGAGCAGTTCTTC. Residues: CASSLSQGLAGVNEQFF.

In its sample, this clone was seen once. The chain couples TRBV28 to TRBJ2-7, with 9 bases that match TRBD1. CDR1 is MDHEN, CDR2 SYDVKM, per germline. V was pared by 5 bases and J by 1 base, with 6 bases of the junction left unmatched. This CDR3 has 15 residues. This CDR3 is CASSPTGTGSYEQYF. The CDR3 bases are TGTGCCAGCAGTCCGACCGGGACAGGGTCCTACGAGCAGTACTTC.

The genes are TRBV6-1 and TRBJ2-7; 10 bases are shared with TRBD2. This CDR3 contains 15 residues. Trimming at V came to 8 bases and at J to 11 bases, leaving 18 bases not matched to a gene. CDR1 and CDR2 (germline): MNHNS, SASEGT. The CDR3: CASVDPGLAPQKEYF. The CDR3 DNA reads TGTGCCAGCGTGGATCCGGGACTAGCGCCTCAGAAGGAGTACTTC.

The rearrangement uses TRBV5-1 and TRBJ1-2, with 8 bases fitting TRBD1. The CDR3 spans 15 residues. Per the germline V gene, CDR1 is SGHRS and CDR2 is YFSETQ. With V trimmed by 0 bases and J by 7 bases, 8 bases remained unmatched. The CDR3 here is CASSLGGGQGVGYTF. DNA of the CDR3: TGCGCCAGCAGCTTGGGTGGTGGACAGGGTGTTGGCTACACCTTC.

This chain links TRBV21-1 with TRBJ2-7; TRBD2 reflects the table's D call only, with no check against the DNA. TRBV21-1 is reported as a pseudogene. The CDR3 is 17 residues long. The CDR3 loop reads CASQIGTSGRASYEQYF. The CDR3 DNA reads as TGTGCCAGCCAGATAGGGACTAGCGGGAGGGCTAGCTACGAGCAGTACTTC.

This chain links TRBV13 with TRBJ1-6; TRBD1 is a possible D gene (6 bases). The CDR3 totals 12 residues. Trimming removed 8 bases at V and 8 bases at J, with 10 bases between. CDR1 and CDR2 (germline): PRHDT, FYEKMQ (reference sequence). The CDR3 DNA reads as TGTGCCAGCGCGGGGGCTGATTCACCCCTCCACTTT. This gives the protein CASAGADSPLHF.

The chain is built from TRBV11-3 and TRBJ2-5, with 14 bases fitting TRBD2. V lost 1 base and J lost 5; bases outside the gene matches: 9. This CDR3 has 18 amino acids. From germline, CDR1 is SGHNT and CDR2 YENEEA. CDR3 amino acids: CASSLGGTSGGLRETQYF. CDR3 DNA: TGTGCCAGCAGCTTAGGTGGGACTAGCGGGGGCCTCAGGGAGACCCAGTACTTC.

This clone was picked up a small number of times. Other DNA sequences of this sample code for an identical CDR3. The V gene is TRBV6-5, the J gene TRBJ1-1; 9 nucleotides agree with TRBD1. The length of the CDR3 is 13 residues. Looked up from germline, CDR1 is MNHEY and CDR2 is SVGAGI. V gave up 6 bases and J gave up 5 bases; unmatched junction bases: 4. The CDR3 DNA is TGTGCCAGCAGCCAGACAGGGGGTACTGAAGCTTTCTTT. Translated, it gives CASSQTGGTEAFF.

This clone has just a few counts. V and J are TRBV11-2 and TRBJ2-1; 10 nucleotides agree with TRBD1. The V gene end was trimmed by 5 bases and the J gene end by 7 bases; junction bases not matched to a gene: 5. Germline-derived CDR1 and CDR2 are SGHAT and FQNNGV. There are 14 residues in the CDR3. The CDR3 spells CASSRTGGRNEQFF. CDR3 nucleotide sequence: TGTGCCAGCAGCCGGACAGGGGGTAGGAATGAGCAGTTCTTC.

V gene TRBV19 combines with J gene TRBJ1-1, with a possible D match to TRBD1 (6 bases). V lost 5 bases, J lost 1 base, and 11 bases lay in between. In germline, CDR1 is LNHDA, CDR2 SQIVND (reference sequence). The CDR3 extends over 14 amino acids. Written as DNA, the CDR3 is TGTGCCAGTAGTGGCAGGGGCCGGAACACTGAAGCTTTCTTT. Amino acids: CASSGRGRNTEAFF.

This chain joins TRBV7-2 and TRBJ1-5; D is uncertain. Between the trimmed V and J ends, which lost 5 bases and 5 bases, there was a span of 7 bases. The CDR3 loop spans 12 amino acids. CDR1 is SGHTA and CDR2 is FQGNSA in the germline V gene. The DNA of the CDR3 is TGTGCCAGCAGCGGCTTCGATCAGCCCCAGCATTTT. As protein: CASSGFDQPQHF.

The V gene is TRBV28, the J gene TRBJ2-1; 11 bases map to TRBD2. The CDR3 spans 15 residues. Germline lookup yields CDR1 MDHEN and CDR2 SYDVKM. V lost 8 bases to trimming and J lost 1 base; unmatched junction nucleotides: 4. The CDR3 nucleotides read TGTGCCAGCGTAGCGGGAGGGCCTTCCTACAATGAGCAGTTCTTC. Amino acid sequence: CASVAGGPSYNEQFF.

The chain is built from TRBV28 and TRBJ2-1; 10 positions match TRBD1. Germline V gene data show CDR1 as MDHEN and CDR2 as SYDVKM. The CDR3 is made up of 15 amino acids. J was trimmed by 5 bases and V by 4 bases; bases with no gene match: 5. CDR3 loop: CASSSAGQGNNEQFF. The DNA for the CDR3 is TGTGCCAGCAGTTCCGCGGGACAGGGGAACAATGAGCAGTTCTTC.

The chain has TRBV5-1 and TRBJ1-4; possible D gene TRBD1, 6 bases. V lost 3 bases to trimming and J lost 7 bases, with 16 bases between them. In germline, CDR1 is SGHRS, CDR2 YFSETQ. CDR3 length: 15 residues. The CDR3 region has the DNA TGCGCCAGCAGCTCCTCAGGGGCCATGGGTGAAAAACTGTTTTTT. This gives the protein CASSSSGAMGEKLFF.

Only a few counts were recorded for this clone. V usage is TRBV6-5 and J usage is TRBJ2-7; 7 positions agree with TRBD1. Germline V gene data show CDR1 as MNHEY and CDR2 as SVGAGI. With 0 bases clipped from V and 5 bases from J, the junction kept 7 bases outside the gene matches. The CDR3 spans 15 residues. CDR3 loop: CASSYSRNRGDEQYF. The CDR3, as DNA: TGTGCCAGCAGTTACTCGAGAAACAGGGGCGACGAGCAGTACTTC.

J is TRBJ2-2 and V is TRBV6-1; TRBD2 matches at 12 bases. CDR1 and CDR2 (germline): MNHNS, SASEGT. There are 14 residues in the CDR3. V dropped 9 bases and J dropped 5; count of bases not matched to a gene: 4. The CDR3 loop is CASNLAGGTGELFF. As DNA, the CDR3 is TGTGCCAGTAATCTAGCGGGAGGGACCGGGGAGCTGTTTTTT.

This chain connects TRBV27 to TRBJ1-1; 8 bases fit TRBD1. J gave up 7 bases and V 1 base, and 5 bases lay outside the gene matches. The CDR3 contains 14 residues. CDR1 and CDR2 from the germline V gene are MNHEY and SMNVEV (reference sequence). The CDR3 sequence: CASSLWQGAGEAFF. For the CDR3, the DNA is TGTGCCAGCAGTTTATGGCAGGGGGCCGGTGAAGCTTTCTTT.

This clone has just a few counts. J is TRBJ2-1 and V is TRBV6-4; the D gene is possibly TRBD2 (6 bases). The CDR3 totals 14 residues. Trimming removed 3 bases from V and 3 bases from J, with 9 bases in between. Germline assignment: CDR1 MRHNA and CDR2 SNTAGT. DNA for the CDR3: TGTGCCAGCAGTGAAGGAGGGAGCTACAATGAGCAGTTCTTC. This gives the protein CASSEGGSYNEQFF.

This clone was seen only once. This sequence joins TRBV5-1 and TRBJ1-2, with D possibly being TRBD1 (6 bases). Trimming stripped 3 bases from V and 4 bases from J, with 10 bases between. The CDR3 totals 13 residues. Per germline, CDR1 SGHRS and CDR2 YFSETQ. CDR3 DNA: TGCGCCAGCAGCTGGGACAAAAGCTATGGCTACACCTTC. Translating it yields CASSWDKSYGYTF.

The CDR3 DNA is TGTGCCAGTTCCAGGGGGCTGGGGAACACTGAAGCTTTCTTT. Residues: CASSRGLGNTEAFF. This chain joins TRBV18 and TRBJ1-1, with 8 bases fitting TRBD1. The CDR3 length is 14 residues. V was clipped by 9 bases and J by 1 base; unmatched bases: 7. CDR1 and CDR2 from the germline V gene are KGHSH and LQKENI.